The 4 T cell receptor beta chains listed next were all sequenced from one sample in a study of T cells in Graves' hyperthyroidism and ophthalmopathy. Amplification of TCR beta CDR3 regions was performed using RNA transcripts as template. Researchers ran a first-round RT-PCR on the TCR CDR3 using the HTBI primer set. MiXCR was run by TCRdb on the multiplex PCR reads, yielding one entry per CDR3 protein. The sample has around 700,000 distinct CDR3 sequences, approximately 18% seen once. Specimen: blood. The origin of the receptors is a woman between 50 and 59 years old with Graves' hyperthyroidism that later progressed to Graves' ophthalmopathy.

The genes are TRBV2 and TRBJ1-2; tentatively, D is TRBD1 (5 bases). Trimming took off 6 bases at V and 4 bases at J, with 18 bases between the two ends. Germline assignment: CDR1 SNHLY and CDR2 FYNNEI. The CDR3 sequence is 15 residues long. In DNA form, the CDR3 reads TGTGCCAGCAGAGCCACAGGAAGGCTGGCCTATGGCTACACCTTC. This codes for CASRATGRLAYGYTF. The variable domain in full, completed from reference TRBV2 and TRBJ1-2, reads EPEVTQTPSHQVTQMGQEVILRCVPISNHLYFYWYRQILGQKVEFLVSFYNNEISEKSEIFDDQFSVERPDGSNFTLKIRSTKLEDSAMYFCASRATGRLAYGYTFGSGTRLTVV.

CDR3 sequence reads: CASSLEGLPSNQPQHF. The DNA of the CDR3 is TGTGCCAGCAGCTTAGAGGGGTTGCCGAGCAATCAGCCCCAGCATTTT. V and J are TRBV7-2 and TRBJ1-5, with D possibly being TRBD1 (5 bases). The CDR3 sequence is 16 residues long. The germline V gene encodes CDR1 SGHTA and CDR2 FQGNSA. V was cut by 1 base and J by 1 base, with 11 bases left in between.

V gene TRBV6-5 combines with J gene TRBJ2-1, with 7 positions matching TRBD1. Germline V gene data show CDR1 as MNHEY and CDR2 as SVGAGI. The trim removed 2 bases at V and 7 bases at J, leaving 8 bases unmatched. This CDR3 region has 15 residues. The DNA for the CDR3 is TGTGCCAGCAGTTACGGACCGACAGGGTTGAATGAGCAGTTCTTC. The encoded protein is CASSYGPTGLNEQFF.

The J gene is TRBJ1-6, the V gene TRBV9, with TRBD1 matching 7 bases. With 1 base clipped from V and 10 bases from J, the junction kept 8 bases outside the gene matches. The germline V gene has CDR1 SGDLS and CDR2 YYNGEE. This CDR3 contains 15 residues. The CDR3 loop is CASSVLGQPDSPLHF. The DNA for the CDR3 is TGTGCCAGCAGCGTATTGGGACAGCCAGACTCACCCCTCCACTTT.